The next 3 T cell receptor beta chains were all read from a single sample in a study of T cell repertoires in cytomegalovirus infection. No antigen is known for these receptors. One entry per CDR3 protein, called by TCRdb with MiXCR from the reads. Of hundreds of thousands of distinct CDR3 sequences in the sample, about 33% are singletons; the top ten hold 13%. The sample was cultured CD8+ T cells from PBMCs, taken from culture after CMV antigen stimulation. These receptors all stem from a human donor in good health (CMV status not recorded). Some clones in this sample may be carry-over from other donors' samples.

Ten or more counts support this clonotype. V usage is TRBV12-3 or TRBV12-4 and J usage is TRBJ2-5; the D gene is possibly TRBD1 (6 bases). V lost 8 bases and J 5 bases, leaving 15 bases between the germline ends. This CDR3 has 13 residues. CDR3 nucleotide sequence: TGTGCCAGCGACAAGGGGGATAGTGAGACCCAGTACTTC. Translation: CASDKGDSETQYF.

This chain uses TRBV12-3 or TRBV12-4 with TRBJ2-5; TRBD1 matches 7 bases. The CDR3 extends over 15 amino acids. Trimming cost V 4 bases and J 2 bases; bases outside gene matches: 7. This CDR3 is CASSSRDSKQETQYF. The CDR3 nucleotides are TGTGCCAGCAGTTCCCGGGACAGTAAGCAAGAGACCCAGTACTTC.

V is TRBV6-1 and J is TRBJ2-1, with 9 bases matching TRBD1. Germline assignment: CDR1 MNHNS and CDR2 SASEGT. This CDR3 spans 17 amino acids. V shed 5 bases, J shed 7 bases, and the junction held 15 bases outside the gene matches. CDR3 bases: TGTGCCAGCAGTTACACCGGGACAGGGCGATACACGAATGAGCAGTTCTTC. This sequence encodes CASSYTGTGRYTNEQFF.